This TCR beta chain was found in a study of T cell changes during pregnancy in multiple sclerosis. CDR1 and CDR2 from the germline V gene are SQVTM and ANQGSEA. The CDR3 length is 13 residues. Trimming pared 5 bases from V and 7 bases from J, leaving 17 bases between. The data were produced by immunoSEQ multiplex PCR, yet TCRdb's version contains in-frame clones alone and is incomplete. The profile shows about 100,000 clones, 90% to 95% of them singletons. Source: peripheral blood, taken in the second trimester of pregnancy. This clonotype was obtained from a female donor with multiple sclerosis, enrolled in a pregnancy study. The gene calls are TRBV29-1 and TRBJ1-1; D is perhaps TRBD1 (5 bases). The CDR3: CSVWRGGDREAFF. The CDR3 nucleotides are TGCAGCGTTTGGCGGGGAGGGGACCGTGAAGCTTTCTTT.